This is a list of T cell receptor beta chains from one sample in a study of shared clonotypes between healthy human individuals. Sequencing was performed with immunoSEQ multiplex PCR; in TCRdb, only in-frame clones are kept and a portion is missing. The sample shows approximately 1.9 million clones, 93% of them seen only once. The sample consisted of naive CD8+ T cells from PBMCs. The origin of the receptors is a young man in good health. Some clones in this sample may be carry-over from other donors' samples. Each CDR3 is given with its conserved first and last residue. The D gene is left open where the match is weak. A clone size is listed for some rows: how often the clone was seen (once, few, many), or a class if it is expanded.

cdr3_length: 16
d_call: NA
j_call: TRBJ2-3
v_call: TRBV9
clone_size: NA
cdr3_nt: TGTGCCAGCAGCGTAGGGGTGGGAATTAGCACAGATACGCAGTATTTT
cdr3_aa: CASSVGVGISTDTQYF

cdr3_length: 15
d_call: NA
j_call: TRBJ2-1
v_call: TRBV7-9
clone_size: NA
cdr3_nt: TGTGCCAGCAGCTCGGAGAGCGGGCGATACAATGAGCAGTTCTTC
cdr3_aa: CASSSESGRYNEQFF

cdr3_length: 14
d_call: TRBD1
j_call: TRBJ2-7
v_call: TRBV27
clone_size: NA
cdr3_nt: TGTGCCACACGGACAGGGGGCTTTTTGGACGAGCAGTACTTC
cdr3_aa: CATRTGGFLDEQYF

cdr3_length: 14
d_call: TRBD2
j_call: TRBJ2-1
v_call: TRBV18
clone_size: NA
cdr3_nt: TGTGCCAGCTTAGTAGCGGGAGGGCCCAATGAGCAGTTCTTC
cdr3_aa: CASLVAGGPNEQFF

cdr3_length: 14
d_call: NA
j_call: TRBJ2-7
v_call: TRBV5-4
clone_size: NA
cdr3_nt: TGTGCCAGCAGCCCTCTGTTGGTTTCCGACGAGCAGTACTTC
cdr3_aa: CASSPLLVSDEQYF

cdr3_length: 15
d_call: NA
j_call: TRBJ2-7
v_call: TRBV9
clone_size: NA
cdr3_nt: TGTGCCAGCAGCCACGACGGGACGACTGATTACGAGCAGTACTTC
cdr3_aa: CASSHDGTTDYEQYF

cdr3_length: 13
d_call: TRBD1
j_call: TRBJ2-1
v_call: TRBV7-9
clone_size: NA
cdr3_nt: TGTGCCAGCAGCTTCGGGACAGCCGGTGAGCAGTTCTTC
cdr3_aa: CASSFGTAGEQFF

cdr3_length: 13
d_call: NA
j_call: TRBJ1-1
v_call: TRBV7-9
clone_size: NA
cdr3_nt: TGTGCCAGCAGCCCCCACTCGTCCACTGAAGCTTTCTTT
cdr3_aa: CASSPHSSTEAFF

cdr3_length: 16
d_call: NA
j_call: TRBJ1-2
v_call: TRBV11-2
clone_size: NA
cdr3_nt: TGTGCCAGCAGTCATACGGGGGGCAGGACTTACTATGGCTACACCTTC
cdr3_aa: CASSHTGGRTYYGYTF

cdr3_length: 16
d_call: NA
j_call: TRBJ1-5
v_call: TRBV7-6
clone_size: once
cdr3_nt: TGTGCCAGCAGCTTATTCTCCGGAGGGCGCAATCAGCCCCAGCATTTT
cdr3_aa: CASSLFSGGRNQPQHF

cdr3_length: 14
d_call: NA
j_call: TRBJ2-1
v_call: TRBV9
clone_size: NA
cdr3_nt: TGTGCCAGCAGCCCCGGTTCAACCCCGAAGGAGCAGTTCTTC
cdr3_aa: CASSPGSTPKEQFF

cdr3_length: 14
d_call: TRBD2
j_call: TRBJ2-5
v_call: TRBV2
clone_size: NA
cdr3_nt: TGTGCCAGCACTAGCGGGCCGTACCAAGAGACCCAGTACTTC
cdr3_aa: CASTSGPYQETQYF

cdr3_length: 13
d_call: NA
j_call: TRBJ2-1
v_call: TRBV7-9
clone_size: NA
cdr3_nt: TGTGCCAGCAGCTTCCGAAGCTACAATGAGCAGTTCTTC
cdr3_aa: CASSFRSYNEQFF

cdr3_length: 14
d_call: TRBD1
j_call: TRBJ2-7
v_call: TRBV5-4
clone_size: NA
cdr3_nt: TGTGCCAGCAGCTTGGGGGACAGGGGGTACGAGCAGTACTTC
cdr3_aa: CASSLGDRGYEQYF

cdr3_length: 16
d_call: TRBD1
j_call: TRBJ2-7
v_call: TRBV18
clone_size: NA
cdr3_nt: TGTGCCAGCTCATTGGACAGGGCGGGCCAACTCTACGAGCAGTACTTC
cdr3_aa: CASSLDRAGQLYEQYF

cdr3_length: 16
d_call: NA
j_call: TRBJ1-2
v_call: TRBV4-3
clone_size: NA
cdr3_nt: TGCGCCAGCAGCCAACTTTACCGACAGGCGGAGGGGGGCTACACCTTC
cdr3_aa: CASSQLYRQAEGGYTF

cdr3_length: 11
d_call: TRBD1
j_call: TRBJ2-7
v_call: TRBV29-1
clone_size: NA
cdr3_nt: TGCAGTGTACTACAGGGGTACGAGCAGTACTTC
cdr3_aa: CSVLQGYEQYF

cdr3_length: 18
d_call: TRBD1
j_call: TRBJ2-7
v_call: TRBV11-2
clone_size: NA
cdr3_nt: TGTGCCAGCAGCTTCTCCGGGACAGGAGAAGGGTTGGTCTACGAGCAGTACTTC
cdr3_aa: CASSFSGTGEGLVYEQYF

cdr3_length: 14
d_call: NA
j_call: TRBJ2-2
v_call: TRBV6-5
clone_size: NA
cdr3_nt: TGTGCCAGCAGTTATTACGGGGGTACCGGGGAGCTGTTTTTT
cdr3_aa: CASSYYGGTGELFF

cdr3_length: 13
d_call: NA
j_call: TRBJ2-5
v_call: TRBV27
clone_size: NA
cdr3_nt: TGTGCCAGCAGTTTAAACCCGGCTGAGACCCAGTACTTC
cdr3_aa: CASSLNPAETQYF

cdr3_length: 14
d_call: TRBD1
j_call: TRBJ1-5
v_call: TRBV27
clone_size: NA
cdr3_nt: TGTGCCAGCAGTTTCCGGGACAGATATCAGCCCCAGCATTTT
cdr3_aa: CASSFRDRYQPQHF

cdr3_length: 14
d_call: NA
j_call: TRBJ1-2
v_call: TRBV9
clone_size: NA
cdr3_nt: TGTGCCAGCAGCGTAGGGGACCGCGCCGACCTCGTCACCTTC
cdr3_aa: CASSVGDRADLVTF

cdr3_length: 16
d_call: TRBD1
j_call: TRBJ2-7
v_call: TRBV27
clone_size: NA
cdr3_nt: TGTGCCAGCAGTTTTATAATGGGACAGGGGGCCTACGAGCAGTACTTC
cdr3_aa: CASSFIMGQGAYEQYF

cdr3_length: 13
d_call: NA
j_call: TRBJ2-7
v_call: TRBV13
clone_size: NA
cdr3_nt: TGTGCCAGCAGCCCTGCGCGATCCTACGAGCAGTACTTC
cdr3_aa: CASSPARSYEQYF

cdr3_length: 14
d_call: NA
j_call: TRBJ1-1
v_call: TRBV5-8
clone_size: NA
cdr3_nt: TGTGCCAGCGAAAGCCCTCGGCGGTACACTGAAGCTTTCTTT
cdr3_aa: CASESPRRYTEAFF

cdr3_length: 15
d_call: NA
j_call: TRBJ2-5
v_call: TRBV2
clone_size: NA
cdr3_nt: TGTGCCAGCAGTGATCGGACAGCGTACCAAGAGACCCAGTACTTC
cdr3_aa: CASSDRTAYQETQYF

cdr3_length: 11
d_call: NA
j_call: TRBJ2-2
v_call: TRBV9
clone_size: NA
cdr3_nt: TGTGCCAGCAGCGTAAGCGGGGAGCTGTTTTTT
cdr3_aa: CASSVSGELFF

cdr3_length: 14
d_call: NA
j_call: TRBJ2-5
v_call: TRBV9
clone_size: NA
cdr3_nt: TGTGCCAGCAGCGTAGCGGGTTCCCGAGGGACCCAGTACTTC
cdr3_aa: CASSVAGSRGTQYF

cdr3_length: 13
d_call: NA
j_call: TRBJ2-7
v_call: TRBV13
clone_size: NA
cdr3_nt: TGTGCCAGCAGCCCTACCTTGACCGGCGAGCAGTACTTC
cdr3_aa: CASSPTLTGEQYF

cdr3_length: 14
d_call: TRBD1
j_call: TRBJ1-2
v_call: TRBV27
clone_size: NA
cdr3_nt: TGTGCCAGCCGCCCGACCGGGACAGCCTATGGCTACACCTTC
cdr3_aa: CASRPTGTAYGYTF

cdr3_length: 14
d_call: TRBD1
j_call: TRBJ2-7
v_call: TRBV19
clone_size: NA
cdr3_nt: TGTGCCAGTAGGCCGGGACAGGGACACTACGAGCAGTACTTC
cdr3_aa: CASRPGQGHYEQYF

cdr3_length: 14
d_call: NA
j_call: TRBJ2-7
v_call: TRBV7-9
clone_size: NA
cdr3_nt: TGTGCCAGTAGTCTAAACGGGGCGACCTACGAGCAGTACTTC
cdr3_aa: CASSLNGATYEQYF

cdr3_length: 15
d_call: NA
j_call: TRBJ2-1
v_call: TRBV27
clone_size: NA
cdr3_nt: TGTGCCAGCAGTTTTAGGTTGCGGGACCATAATGAGCAGTTCTTC
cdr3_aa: CASSFRLRDHNEQFF

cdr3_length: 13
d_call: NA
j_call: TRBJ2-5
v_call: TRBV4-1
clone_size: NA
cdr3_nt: TGCGCCAGCAGCCAAGATAAGGGAAAGACCCAGTACTTC
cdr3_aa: CASSQDKGKTQYF

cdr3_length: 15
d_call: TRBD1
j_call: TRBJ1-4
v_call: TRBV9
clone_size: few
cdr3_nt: TGTGCCAGCAGCGTTACGGACAGGGAGGGTGAAAAACTGTTTTTT
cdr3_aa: CASSVTDREGEKLFF

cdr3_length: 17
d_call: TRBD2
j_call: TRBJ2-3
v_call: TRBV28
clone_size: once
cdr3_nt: TGTGCCAGCAGTACCGGGACTAGCGGGATGATAGCAGATACGCAGTATTTT
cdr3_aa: CASSTGTSGMIADTQYF

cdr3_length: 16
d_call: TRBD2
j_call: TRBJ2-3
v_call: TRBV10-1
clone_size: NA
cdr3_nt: TGCGCCAGCAGTGAAGAACGGGAGGGACTCACAGATACGCAGTATTTT
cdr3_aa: CASSEEREGLTDTQYF

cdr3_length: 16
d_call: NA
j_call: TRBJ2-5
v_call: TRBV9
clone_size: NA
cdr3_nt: TGTGCCAGCAGCGTAGGCCTTGAGGTGATCCAAGAGACCCAGTACTTC
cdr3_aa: CASSVGLEVIQETQYF

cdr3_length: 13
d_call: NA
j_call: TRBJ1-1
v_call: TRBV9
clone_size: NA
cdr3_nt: TGTGCCAGCAGCGTAGATGGTGCGGGGGGGGCTTTCTTT
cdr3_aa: CASSVDGAGGAFF

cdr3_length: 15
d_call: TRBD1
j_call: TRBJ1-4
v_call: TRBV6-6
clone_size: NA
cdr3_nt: TGTGCCAGCAGGCCCACAGGGGATGGTAATGAAAAACTGTTTTTT
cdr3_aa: CASRPTGDGNEKLFF

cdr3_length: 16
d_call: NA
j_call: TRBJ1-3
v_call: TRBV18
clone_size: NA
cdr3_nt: TGTGCCAGCTCACCTGACAGAACTACCTCTGGAAACACCATATATTTT
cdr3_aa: CASSPDRTTSGNTIYF

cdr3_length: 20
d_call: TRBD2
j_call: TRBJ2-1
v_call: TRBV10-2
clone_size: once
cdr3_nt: TGCGCCAGCAGTTCTGAGGGACTAGCGGGAGTAGGAGCTGCCTACAATGAGCAGTTCTTC
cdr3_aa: CASSSEGLAGVGAAYNEQFF

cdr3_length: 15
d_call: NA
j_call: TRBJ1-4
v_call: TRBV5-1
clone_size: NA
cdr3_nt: TGCGCCAGCAGCTCGACCAGGGAAGTCAATGAAAAACTGTTTTTT
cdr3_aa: CASSSTREVNEKLFF

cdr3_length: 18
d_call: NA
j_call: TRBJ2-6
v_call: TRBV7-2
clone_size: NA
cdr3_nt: TGTGCCAGCAGCTTCGGGAGAGTCGTCTTCTCTGGGGCCAACGTCCTGACTTTC
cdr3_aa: CASSFGRVVFSGANVLTF

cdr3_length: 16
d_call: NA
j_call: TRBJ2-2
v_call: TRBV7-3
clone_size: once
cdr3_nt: TGTGCCAGCAGCTTAAGTCCAGCGCAGAACACCGGGGAGCTGTTTTTT
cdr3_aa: CASSLSPAQNTGELFF

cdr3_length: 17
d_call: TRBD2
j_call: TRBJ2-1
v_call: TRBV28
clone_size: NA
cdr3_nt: TGTGCCAGCAGTTTCCTCGGACTAGCTGCTGTCTACAATGAGCAGTTCTTC
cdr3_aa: CASSFLGLAAVYNEQFF

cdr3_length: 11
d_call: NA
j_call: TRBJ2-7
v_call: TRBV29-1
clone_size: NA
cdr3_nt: TGCAGCGTTATGCTAAACTACGAGCAGTACTTC
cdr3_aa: CSVMLNYEQYF

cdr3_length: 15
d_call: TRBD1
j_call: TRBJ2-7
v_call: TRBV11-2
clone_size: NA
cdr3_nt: TGTGCCAGCAGCCCCCCGGGACAGGGAACATACGAGCAGTACTTC
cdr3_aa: CASSPPGQGTYEQYF

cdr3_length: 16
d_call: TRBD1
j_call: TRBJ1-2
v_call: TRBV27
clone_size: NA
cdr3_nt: TGTGCCAGCAGTTTTCAGGGGGGTGGCGGGAGCTATGGCTACACCTTC
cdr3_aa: CASSFQGGGGSYGYTF

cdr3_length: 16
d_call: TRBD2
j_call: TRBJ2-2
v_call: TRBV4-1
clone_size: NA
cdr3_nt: TGCGCCAGCAGCCAAGATGGACTAGCGGGACCCGGGGAGCTGTTTTTT
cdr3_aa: CASSQDGLAGPGELFF

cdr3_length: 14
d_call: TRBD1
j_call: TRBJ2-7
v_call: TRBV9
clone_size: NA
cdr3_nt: TGTGCCAGCAGCGACAGGGGGGACTCCTACGAGCAGTACTTC
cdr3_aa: CASSDRGDSYEQYF

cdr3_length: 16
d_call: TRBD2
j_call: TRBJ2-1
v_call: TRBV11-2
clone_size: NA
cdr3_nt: TGTGCCAGCAGCTTATCCCCGGGACTACCTCACAATGAGCAGTTCTTC
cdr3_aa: CASSLSPGLPHNEQFF

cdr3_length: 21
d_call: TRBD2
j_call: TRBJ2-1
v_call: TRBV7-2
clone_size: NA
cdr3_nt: TGTGCCAGCAGCTTAGCCCAACAGGTCCGAGCTAGCGGGGCGGGGTACAATGAGCAGTTCTTC
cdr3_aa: CASSLAQQVRASGAGYNEQFF

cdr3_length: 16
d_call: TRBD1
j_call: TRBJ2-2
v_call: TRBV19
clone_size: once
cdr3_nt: TGTGCCAGTACTCCTTCGACAGGGTTGAACACCGGGGAGCTGTTTTTT
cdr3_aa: CASTPSTGLNTGELFF

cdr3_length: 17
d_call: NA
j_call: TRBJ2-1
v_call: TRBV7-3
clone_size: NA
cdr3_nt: TGTGCCAGCAGCTCTCACCCTGGGCTATCCTCCTACAATGAGCAGTTCTTC
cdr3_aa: CASSSHPGLSSYNEQFF

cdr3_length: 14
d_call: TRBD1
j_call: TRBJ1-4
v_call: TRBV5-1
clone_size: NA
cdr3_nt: TGCGCCAGCCACCAGGGGGCAACTAATGAAAAACTGTTTTTT
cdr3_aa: CASHQGATNEKLFF

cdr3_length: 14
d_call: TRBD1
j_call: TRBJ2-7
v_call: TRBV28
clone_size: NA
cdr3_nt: TGTGCCAGCAGTTTTCCAGGGACAGGCTACGAGCAGTACTTC
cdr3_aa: CASSFPGTGYEQYF

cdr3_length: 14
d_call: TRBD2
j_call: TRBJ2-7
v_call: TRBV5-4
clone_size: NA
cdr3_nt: TGTGCCAGCAGCCCGGGACTAGCAGATTACGAGCAGTACTTC
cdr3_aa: CASSPGLADYEQYF

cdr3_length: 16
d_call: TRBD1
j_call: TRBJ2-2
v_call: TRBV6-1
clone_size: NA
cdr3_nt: TGTGCCAGCAGTGGCCGGGACAGGGTGGTCACCGGGGAGCTGTTTTTT
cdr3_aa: CASSGRDRVVTGELFF